The following is a T cell receptor beta chain sequence with its context. Antigen specificity is unknown. A second PCR of about 7 to 12 cycles used a sample-barcoded 5' primer and a J-beta primer mix. TCRdb redid the calling of the 5' RACE reads with MiXCR, one entry per CDR3 protein. This table holds around 1,900,000 distinct CDR3 sequences, approximately 40% found once. These data belong to a study of blood T cells in healthy people across ages. Germline lookup yields CDR1 SGHKS and CDR2 YYEKEE (reference sequence). The CDR3 spans 16 residues. Trimming removed 7 bases at V and 0 bases at J, with 17 bases between. Study findings and constraints: The study regarded diversity estimates from one million T cells as underestimates.

The source is a human donor in good health. The rearrangement joins TRBV5-5 to TRBJ2-1, with a possible D match to TRBD1 (6 bases). The sample consisted of blood. CDR3 bases: TGTGCCAGCGGCTCGGCCACAGGGATCTCCTACAATGAGCAGTTCTTC. Translating gives CASGSATGISYNEQFF.